A selection of T cell receptor beta chains follows, all from one sample in a study of T cell responses to AZD1222 COVID-19 vaccine. TCRdb's table, derived via immunoSEQ multiplex PCR, lists solely in-frame clones and lacks some. The data contain approximately 110,000 clones, 80% to 90% of them singletons. This specimen was peripheral blood, taken on day 0 of AZD1222 vaccination. Every receptor here comes from an adult in good health. Both conserved end residues are part of each CDR3. D genes are given only for firm matches. The size field is filled for only some rows; it gives once, few, many or a size class.

v_gene: TRBV10-2; d_gene: TRBD1; abundance: .; j_gene: TRBJ2-2; CDR3nt: TGCGCCAGCAGTATCGGACAGGGGGCCGGGGAGCTGTTTTTT; CDR3aa: CASSIGQGAGELFF
v_gene: TRBV30; d_gene: .; abundance: .; j_gene: TRBJ2-7; CDR3nt: TGTGCCTGCCTAACTCGGACAGCAGTCTACGAGCAGTACTTC; CDR3aa: CACLTRTAVYEQYF
v_gene: TRBV12-3/TRBV12-4; d_gene: .; abundance: .; j_gene: TRBJ1-5; CDR3nt: TGTGCCAGCAGCCGGACCTTTCCCCAGCCCCAGCATTTT; CDR3aa: CASSRTFPQPQHF
v_gene: TRBV7-2; d_gene: .; abundance: .; j_gene: TRBJ1-1; CDR3nt: TGTGCCAGCAGCCGACAGATGAACACTGAAGCTTTCTTT; CDR3aa: CASSRQMNTEAFF
v_gene: TRBV5-4; d_gene: .; abundance: .; j_gene: TRBJ2-6; CDR3nt: TGTGCCAGCAGCTTGGCCTTCTCTGGGGCCAACGTCCTGACTTTC; CDR3aa: CASSLAFSGANVLTF
v_gene: TRBV5-1; d_gene: TRBD1; abundance: few; j_gene: TRBJ1-3; CDR3nt: TGCGCCAGCAGCTTGGGACAGGGAGATGGAAACACCATATATTTT; CDR3aa: CASSLGQGDGNTIYF
v_gene: TRBV4-2; d_gene: .; abundance: .; j_gene: TRBJ1-4; CDR3nt: TGTGCCAGCAGCCAAGATGGAGACAGGAAAAATGAAAAACTGTTTTTT; CDR3aa: CASSQDGDRKNEKLFF
v_gene: TRBV12-3/TRBV12-4; d_gene: .; abundance: .; j_gene: TRBJ1-5; CDR3nt: TGTGCCAGCAGGGGTTATAGCAATCAGCCCCAGCATTTT; CDR3aa: CASRGYSNQPQHF
v_gene: TRBV7-2; d_gene: .; abundance: few; j_gene: TRBJ2-2; CDR3nt: TGTGCCAGCAGCCCCTATGGGGAGCTGTTTTTT; CDR3aa: CASSPYGELFF
v_gene: TRBV2; d_gene: TRBD1; abundance: .; j_gene: TRBJ1-2; CDR3nt: TGTGCCAGCAGTGATCTGGGACAGGGTATGGGTGGCTACACCTTC; CDR3aa: CASSDLGQGMGGYTF
v_gene: TRBV7-9; d_gene: .; abundance: .; j_gene: TRBJ2-1; CDR3nt: TGTGCCAGCAGCCCTAGGGACTCCCTGGGCGAGCAGTTCTTC; CDR3aa: CASSPRDSLGEQFF
v_gene: TRBV6-5; d_gene: TRBD2; abundance: .; j_gene: TRBJ2-3; CDR3nt: TGTGCCAGCAGTTGGGCGGGAGCGGTGGGAGATACGCAGTATTTT; CDR3aa: CASSWAGAVGDTQYF
v_gene: TRBV6-1; d_gene: .; abundance: .; j_gene: TRBJ1-4; CDR3nt: TGTGCCAGCAGTGAAGCGGTGAGGGGGGAAAAACTGTTTTTT; CDR3aa: CASSEAVRGEKLFF
v_gene: TRBV2; d_gene: .; abundance: .; j_gene: TRBJ2-1; CDR3nt: TGTGCCAGCAGTGAAGTAGGGAATGAGCAGTTCTTC; CDR3aa: CASSEVGNEQFF
v_gene: TRBV5-1; d_gene: .; abundance: .; j_gene: TRBJ2-3; CDR3nt: TGCGCCAGCAGCTTGTATGGGACCTCCACAGATACGCAGTATTTT; CDR3aa: CASSLYGTSTDTQYF
v_gene: TRBV5-1; d_gene: .; abundance: once; j_gene: TRBJ2-5; CDR3nt: TGCGCCAGCAGCTTCCCTCCCCGGGAGACCCAGTACTTC; CDR3aa: CASSFPPRETQYF
v_gene: TRBV15; d_gene: .; abundance: .; j_gene: TRBJ2-7; CDR3nt: TGTGCCACCAGCAGAGATGCGGGTGCGAGCGAGCAGTACTTC; CDR3aa: CATSRDAGASEQYF
v_gene: TRBV6-5; d_gene: .; abundance: .; j_gene: TRBJ1-1; CDR3nt: TGTGCCAGCAGCTCTTCTATCGCTGAAGCTTTCTTT; CDR3aa: CASSSSIAEAFF
v_gene: TRBV10-3; d_gene: .; abundance: .; j_gene: TRBJ1-2; CDR3nt: TGTGCCATCAGGCCAGAAGGCTATGGCTACACCTTC; CDR3aa: CAIRPEGYGYTF
v_gene: TRBV11-2; d_gene: .; abundance: once; j_gene: TRBJ1-3; CDR3nt: TGTGCCAGCAGCTCGGAGGGAAACACCATATATTTT; CDR3aa: CASSSEGNTIYF